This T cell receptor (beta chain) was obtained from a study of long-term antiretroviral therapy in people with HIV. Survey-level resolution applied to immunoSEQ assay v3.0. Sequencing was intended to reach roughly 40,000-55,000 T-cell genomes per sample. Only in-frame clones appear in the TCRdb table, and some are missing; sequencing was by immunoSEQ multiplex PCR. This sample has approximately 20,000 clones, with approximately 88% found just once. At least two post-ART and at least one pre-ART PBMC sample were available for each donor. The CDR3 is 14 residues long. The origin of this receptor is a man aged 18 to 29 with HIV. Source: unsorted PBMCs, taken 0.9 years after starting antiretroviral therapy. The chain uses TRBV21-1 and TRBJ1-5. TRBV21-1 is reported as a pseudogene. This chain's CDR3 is CASSKRGGNQPQHF. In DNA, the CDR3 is TGTGCCAGCAGCAAAAGAGGCGGGAATCAGCCCCAGCATTTT.